This T cell receptor (beta chain) appears in the sequencing data of a study of cytomegalovirus exposure and HLA in healthy donors (dated by TCRdb to about 2017). As for the study more broadly: An earlier analysis of roughly 500 of the donors reported 276 Gb of sequence data and some 120 million unique TCR beta sequences from about 179 million T cells. To decide whether each TCR beta V gene segment behaved as functional or pseudogenic, an earlier analysis of some 600 of the donors relied on high-throughput TCR beta sequencing. Typing coverage differed by locus: A, B, C, DRB1 and DQB1 were typed in about 629-640 donors, DQA1 in approximately 520, DPA1 in some 610, and DPB1 in just under 480. To predict cytomegalovirus infection status, the study combined high-throughput TCR immunosequencing, statistical association of individual TCRs with disease status, and machine learning. Genome-wide SNP genotypes for about three fifths of the 666 donors were used in a later genetic analysis, which treated that subset as a discovery cohort. Four or five DR-DQ haplotypes were handled as single units for association and clustering because linkage in the cohort was strong. The aim of the study was to test whether cataloging public T cell receptors could identify signatures of past pathogen exposure. The genetic ancestry cluster associated with self-reported Caucasian donors included 65% to 90% of the roughly 380 genotyped donors. In addition to the first cohort of 650 to 750 subjects, a separate validation cohort of approximately 130 different subjects was used. Every discovery cohort repertoire had been produced on one sequencing platform. The later analysis used no new phenotypic data to find candidate immune exposures, relying instead on TCR beta sequences and their occurrence across donors. The study used immunosequencing to profile the T cell repertoires of hundreds of subjects and linked those repertoires to cytomegalovirus serostatus. A later analysis re-examined previously published TCR beta repertoires from 600 to 700 donors and added high-resolution HLA genotyping to investigate patterns of TCR occurrence. An early release that covered about 640 HLA-typed donors contained approximately 300 gigabases of sequencing data and roughly 84 million unique TCR sequences. Donor age, sex, ethnicity and CMV serostatus were compiled alongside the repertoire data. Class I and class II HLA loci were covered by the typing at four-digit resolution. On average, approximately 250,000 unique TCR beta nucleotide sequences were sequenced per donor among a few hundred genotyped donors of the cohort, with roughly 18% of those sequences being non-productive. Broad study findings and their caveats: For the cohort, immune exposure information was limited to CMV serostatus. Cytomegalovirus status was reported to be diagnosed by the classifier with high specificity and sensitivity in both the original and validation cohorts. According to a later analysis, most CMV-associated TCR beta chains appeared to be HLA-restricted, and the HLA associations seemed to be driven largely by CMV exposure. According to a later analysis, TCR association rates differed among HLA loci, with DRB1 alleles showing the most associated TCRs and HLA-C alleles showing the fewest. In a later analysis, several top co-occurrence clusters were reported to appear linked to parvovirus B19, influenza, CMV and Epstein-Barr virus. Specific HLA alleles were associated with 15,000 to 20,000 TCR beta sequences at a false discovery rate of 0.05 in a later analysis. Only TCR beta chains were sequenced in this cohort, and the absence of alpha or paired-chain data limited detectable features. When HLA alleles, especially DR and DQ, strongly co-occurred, attributing TCR associations to individual alleles was difficult. Correlated functional status among segregating V segments might be attributable to linkage disequilibrium, but an unknown experimental factor could not be ruled out. Sequencing depth was assumed to be roughly uniform across donors in the presence/absence analyses, though that assumption may not hold. While some public TCRs were present in many individuals, most TCR sequences turned up only very rarely across donors. In a later genetic analysis, a missense DCLRE1C variant was associated with V-gene and J-gene trimming of TCR beta chains, and the association was replicated in an independent cohort. In vitro tests confirmed that a few of the cytomegalovirus-associated TCR beta chains recognize cytomegalovirus antigens. The earlier analysis of nearly 600 of the donors excluded some 15 rarely observed V segments, including chromosome 9 orphons, because counts were too low. A group of highly shared sequence variants was considered likely to be a technical artifact of the sequencing pipeline. A further reported finding was that TCR beta sequences accurately predicted the HLA-A and HLA-B alleles for most subjects in the first cohort. The authors suggested that the approach could potentially be generalized to other disease states and immunological phenotypes. A later analysis found that HLA-associated TCR beta chains were more clonally expanded and had lower generation probabilities than equally common non-associated chains. In the study, around 160 TCR beta chains were listed as associated with cytomegalovirus. Compared with the approximately 670-donor mean, donors in an Asian-associated ancestry cluster had fewer N-insertions in productive TCRs, according to a later genetic analysis. Broadly in line with IMGT annotations, most TCR beta V segments showed up in productive rearrangements about 90% or about 30% of the time in an earlier analysis of 587 of the donors. Because HLA typing was unavailable for some donors at each locus, only the typed subset was used in association tests.

On this clone: Its antigen specificity is not known. Base qualities were left out, and no much larger clone turns up one base away.

Preparation of the library involved the immunoSEQ multiplex PCR assay. For the multiplex PCR, a mixture combining 60 forward primers for TCR Vbeta segments and 13 reverse primers for TCR Jbeta segments was used. The CDR3 region of rearranged TCR beta genes was amplified from genomic DNA by a multiplex PCR assay. On the Illumina HiSeq System, the amplified TCR beta libraries were sequenced as 87-base-pair reads. The paper's processing steps were these. In a later analysis, tens of millions of unique TCR beta chains were counted across the approximately 640 repertoires, and around 11 million of these chains were shared by at least two donors. A nearest-neighbor algorithm error-corrected the raw reads and collapsed the reads into unique sequences, merging closely related sequences to remove PCR and sequencing errors. Alignment of CDR3 sequences to IMGT reference sequences was used to assign V, D and J gene segments. For a sequence to be retained, at least a six-nucleotide match to both a V gene segment and a J gene segment was required. A rearrangement was called productive if the CDR3 had no stop codons and remained in frame with V and J, and every other rearrangement was called non-productive. CDR3 was defined by IMGT convention, running from the second conserved V-encoded cysteine to the conserved J-encoded phenylalanine. Sequences without an unambiguous match to a single V gene segment were excluded from the earlier analysis of about 600 of the donors. An earlier analysis of several hundred of the donors called V segments functional above 56.7% productive rearrangements and segregating when the between-donor standard deviation exceeded 5%. To diagnose cytomegalovirus status from the catalog of TCR beta chain sequences, a statistical classification framework was built. A later analysis assigned V and J genes by comparing TCR nucleotide sequences with IMGT/GENE-DB human TR gene sequences. In a later analysis, CDR3 sequences and most-parsimonious VDJ recombination scenarios were assigned using the TCRdist pipeline. In a later analysis, each TCR beta chain was defined by its CDR3 amino acid sequence together with its V-gene family, and reads lacking a unique V-gene family were excluded. As a way to deal with suspected cross-contamination and a sequencing artifact, a later analysis dropped 450 to 600 nucleotide sequences that were highly shared and had low generation probability. A later analysis calculated a clonal expansion index for each public chain from normalized within-repertoire ranks of inferred template counts. A later analysis computed generation probabilities with a VDJ recombination model fitted to out-of-frame rearrangements, and checked the results against IGoR. In a later analysis, TCR-TCR, TCR-HLA and TCR-CMV co-occurrence was scored with hypergeometric tests, and a repertoire-size bias correction was applied to TCR pairs. A later analysis estimated false discovery rates by permuting HLA or CMV assignments 20 times. In a later analysis, co-occurring TCRs were grouped using DBSCAN, with TCRdist sequence similarity added in when clustering inside HLA-allele-positive subsets. Repertoires with fewer than 30,000 or more than 120,000 public chains, plus five repertoires with anomalous nucleotide sharing, were excluded from co-occurrence clustering. TCRdb stores this immuneACCESS table with in-frame sequences only. Part of the clones is absent; in the studies checked, under half of the shortfall reflects unresolved V genes, and no reason is known for the rest. V, J and clone size derive from that table, while D and trimming were established from the DNA sequence. In this sample the table shows some 150,000 clones, 80% to 90% of which occur a single time. The top ten clonotypes cover 2% to 2.5% of the sample.

The cohort consisted of 650 to 850 healthy bone marrow donors. Cohort members were all nominally healthy when sampled, although unrecorded immune exposures were likely present. The donor tested CMV seronegative and was one of the 352 seronegative cohort members. Each donor provided a peripheral blood sample, and peripheral blood mononuclear cells were used for TCR beta sequencing. The Qiagen DNeasy Blood Extraction Kit was used to extract genomic DNA from the blood cell samples. Material for sequencing was PBMCs. The sequence derives from a woman aged 18-29 years in good health and CMV-seronegative.

Here the CDR3 is given as CSLRLNTEAFF. The DNA is TGCAGTCTGCGGTTGAACACTGAAGCTTTCTTT. The V and J segments used are TRBV20-1 and TRBJ1-1, with the D gene not clear enough to name. V is reduced by 8 bases and J by 0 bases, leaving a spacing of 7 bases between them. The cysteine opens and the phenylalanine closes a CDR3 of 11 amino acids. Only the CDR3 DNA is retained, 33 bases long and in frame from the first base. CDR1 and CDR2 were assigned from the germline V gene (reference sequence) as DFQATT and SNEGSKA.